This passage covers 24 T cell receptor beta chains from one sample sequenced in a study of blood T cell repertoires in COVID-19. Clones were sequenced by immunoSEQ multiplex PCR, and TCRdb holds only the in-frame ones, with some missing. The sample consists of about 110,000 clones, approximately 82% of them appearing once. Sequencing input: peripheral blood. Every receptor here comes from a woman aged 60-70 years with acute or convalescent COVID-19.

The V call is TRBV6-5, the J call TRBJ1-4; D is undetermined. Germline assignment: CDR1 MNHEY and CDR2 SVGAGI. Trimming took off 6 bases at V and 7 bases at J, with 15 bases between the two ends. This CDR3 has 14 residues. In nucleotides, the CDR3 is TGTGCCAGCAGACTGATGGGAGGTGGTGAAAAACTGTTTTTT. Translating it yields CASRLMGGGEKLFF.

The J gene is TRBJ2-3, the V gene TRBV19; D is ambiguous. The germline V gene has CDR1 LNHDA and CDR2 SQIVND (reference sequence). The CDR3 is 13 residues long. The V end lost 6 bases, the J end lost 2 bases, and 9 bases lay between the germline ends. CDR3 bases: TGTGCCAGTAGACACAGAGACACAGATACGCAGTATTTT. Protein sequence: CASRHRDTDTQYF.

This clone has just a few counts. V usage is TRBV9 and J usage is TRBJ1-6; the D is unclear. Germline V gives CDR1 SGDLS, CDR2 YYNGEE. The CDR3 length is 13 residues. Trimming left V 2 bases short and J 9 bases short, with 9 bases between. The CDR3 loop reads CASSVTGSSPLHF. In DNA form, the CDR3 reads TGTGCCAGCAGCGTGACGGGGAGTTCACCCCTCCACTTT.

The J gene is TRBJ2-2, the V gene TRBV27; possibly TRBD1 for D (6 bases). V dropped 3 bases and J dropped 5 bases, with 7 bases sitting between them. This CDR3 is 13 amino acids long. The germline CDR1 and CDR2 sequences are MNHEY and SMNVEV (reference sequence). This CDR3 reads CASSFQGTGELFF. DNA of the CDR3: TGTGCCAGCAGTTTTCAGGGGACCGGGGAGCTGTTTTTT.

The chain's CDR3 is CASSSAGGWESTDTQYF. As DNA, the CDR3 is TGTGCCAGCAGCTCTGCGGGGGGCTGGGAAAGCACAGATACGCAGTATTTT. This chain uses TRBV7-9 with TRBJ2-3; 8 bases are a match to TRBD2. This CDR3 has 17 residues. Germline CDR1 is SEHNR and CDR2 is FQNEAQ (reference sequence). Losses at the gene ends were 4 bases for V and 0 bases for J; bases not matched to a gene: 9.

The gene calls are TRBV30 and TRBJ2-7; TRBD2 is a possible D gene (6 bases). Germline CDR1 reads GTSNPN; CDR2 reads SVGIG (reference sequence). The ends were cut back, 4 bases at V and 5 bases at J, with 15 bases in the middle. The CDR3 runs 13 residues. The CDR3: CAWNTRGSHEQYF. CDR3 DNA: TGTGCCTGGAACACCCGGGGGTCCCACGAGCAGTACTTC. The full variable domain, in which reference TRBV30 and TRBJ2-7 provide the parts outside the CDR3, is SQTIHQWPATLVQPVGSPLSLECTVEGTSNPNLYWYRQAAGRGLQLLFYSVGIGQISSEVPQNLSASRPQDRQFILSSKKLLLSDSGFYLCAWNTRGSHEQYFGPGTRLTVT.

This rearrangement joins TRBV12-3 or TRBV12-4 to TRBJ2-7; D is possibly TRBD1 (6 bases). V was pared by 6 bases and J by 5 bases, with 11 bases between. The CDR3 contains 12 residues. This chain's CDR3 is CASSTGFDEQYF. The DNA of the CDR3 is TGTGCCAGCAGCACAGGGTTTGACGAGCAGTACTTC.

The chain carries TRBV28 and TRBJ2-3, with a weak D call TRBD2 (6 bases). The germline V gene has CDR1 MDHEN and CDR2 SYDVKM. The CDR3 sequence is 12 residues long. With 4 bases removed from V and 5 bases from J, the gap between germline ends came to 7 bases. The CDR3 region has the DNA TGTGCCAGCAGTTCGACTAGAGATACGCAGTATTTT. It encodes CASSSTRDTQYF.

The chain recombines TRBV5-4 with TRBJ2-5, with 11 bases fitting TRBD2. Germline CDR1 SGHNT, CDR2 YYREEE (reference sequence). The CDR3 totals 18 residues. With V trimmed by 3 bases and J by 7 bases, 17 bases remained unmatched. This chain's CDR3 is CASSWPDSTSGGRGTQYF. The CDR3 bases are TGTGCCAGCAGCTGGCCCGATTCTACTAGCGGGGGACGGGGGACCCAGTACTTC.

This chain uses TRBV2 with TRBJ2-1; no reliable D call. V dropped 6 bases and J dropped 7 bases, with 10 bases sitting between them. This CDR3 comprises 12 residues. Germline values: CDR1 SNHLY, CDR2 FYNNEI. The CDR3 nucleotides read TGTGCCAGCAGGCCCCAGATGAATGAGCAGTTCTTC. This encodes CASRPQMNEQFF.

CDR3 in DNA: TGTGCCAGCAGCTTAAGGGCTAGCGGAGCCACCGGGGAGCTGTTTTTT. This codes for CASSLRASGATGELFF. The chain recombines TRBV7-2 with TRBJ2-2; 7 bases are a match to TRBD2. This CDR3 has 16 amino acids. With 2 bases clipped from V and 4 bases from J, the junction kept 7 bases outside the gene matches. Per germline, CDR1 SGHTA and CDR2 FQGNSA.

CDR3 sequence reads: CASRRGLLNYGYTF. The CDR3 coding sequence is TGTGCCAGCAGGCGGGGACTCCTAAACTATGGCTACACCTTC. The J gene is TRBJ1-2, the V gene TRBV27; D might be TRBD1 (5 bases). Trimming shortened V by 6 bases and J by 2 bases, and 13 bases separated the two germline ends. This CDR3 has 14 residues. CDR1 and CDR2 from the germline V gene are MNHEY and SMNVEV (reference sequence).

The chain employs TRBV28 and TRBJ2-3, with 9 bases matching TRBD2. The CDR3 has 15 residues. The V segment lost 4 bases and the J segment 3 bases; nucleotides outside the gene matches: 5. The germline gives CDR1 MDHEN, CDR2 SYDVKM. CDR3 nucleotide sequence: TGTGCCAGCAGTTCGGCGGGAGGGGGAACAGATACGCAGTATTTT. Its translation is CASSSAGGGTDTQYF.

The chain combines TRBV7-9 with TRBJ1-4; TRBD1 matches 7 bases. Germline CDR1 and CDR2: SEHNR and FQNEAQ (reference sequence). There are 17 residues in the CDR3. The junction had 7 bases not matched to a gene; V was cut back by 0 bases and J by 3 bases. Here the CDR3 reads CASSLAGRGPANEKLFF. For the CDR3, the DNA is TGTGCCAGCAGCTTAGCGGGTAGGGGGCCTGCTAATGAAAAACTGTTTTTT.

This clone was counted a single time. This chain joins TRBV9 and TRBJ2-3; possibly TRBD2 for D (7 bases). Trimming removed 0 bases from V and 4 bases from J, with 18 bases in between. This CDR3 comprises 17 residues. The germline V gene encodes CDR1 SGDLS and CDR2 YYNGEE. CDR3 DNA: TGTGCCAGCAGCGTAGGGGTGAGGCGGGGGCGGGCAGATACGCAGTATTTT. Translation gives CASSVGVRRGRADTQYF.

The chain links TRBV24-1 to TRBJ1-5; no reliable D call. Trimming shortened V by 6 bases and J by 3 bases, and 11 bases separated the two germline ends. The CDR3 extends over 14 amino acids. In germline, CDR1 is KGHDR, CDR2 SFDVKD. CDR3 nucleotide sequence: TGTGCCACCAGTCACTACTCAAACAATCAGCCCCAGCATTTT. This encodes CATSHYSNNQPQHF.

This clone turned up a few times. The chain carries TRBV6-6 and TRBJ1-4, with TRBD1 identical over 8 bases. The germline V gene encodes CDR1 MNHNY and CDR2 SVGAGI (reference sequence). The V segment lost 9 bases and the J segment 8 bases; nucleotides outside the gene matches: 8. The CDR3 covers 13 residues. CDR3 sequence (DNA): TGTGCCAGTCTACAGGGGGGTCGCGAAAAACTGTTTTTT. Its protein is CASLQGGREKLFF.

The genes are TRBV9 and TRBJ2-3; 9 positions match TRBD2. Germline V gives CDR1 SGDLS, CDR2 YYNGEE. The CDR3 covers 15 residues. Losses at the gene ends were 7 bases for V and 3 bases for J; bases not matched to a gene: 9. As DNA, the CDR3 is TGTGCCAGCGGTGCGGGAGGGCCTGGGACAGATACGCAGTATTTT. Its protein is CASGAGGPGTDTQYF.

The J gene is TRBJ2-5, the V gene TRBV5-1, with D hard to call. Germline CDR1 is SGHRS and CDR2 is YFSETQ. The CDR3 covers 12 residues. V lost 0 bases, J lost 5 bases, and 5 bases lay in between. Written as DNA, the CDR3 is TGCGCCAGCAGCTTGGTATTGGAGACCCAGTACTTC. Translating it yields CASSLVLETQYF.

The CDR3 DNA follows: TGTGCCAGCAGTTACCTTACCCAGACCGGGGAGCTGTTTTTT. Translated: CASSYLTQTGELFF. The rearrangement uses TRBV6-2 or TRBV6-3 and TRBJ2-2; D ambiguous. Germline values: CDR1 MNHEY, CDR2 SVGEGT. V was cut by 2 bases and J by 5 bases, with 9 bases left in between. The CDR3 is made up of 14 amino acids.

The rearrangement joins TRBV11-1 to TRBJ1-1, with D maybe TRBD1 (5 bases). The ends were cut back, 5 bases at V and 1 base at J, with 8 bases in the middle. From germline, CDR1 is SGHAT and CDR2 FQDESV (reference sequence). CDR3 length: 13 amino acids. CDR3 protein: CASSATENTEAFF. The CDR3 DNA reads TGTGCCAGCAGCGCGACAGAGAACACTGAAGCTTTCTTT.

The CDR3 sequence is CASRGVALGYNEQFF. The CDR3 bases are TGTGCCAGCAGGGGCGTGGCACTCGGCTACAATGAGCAGTTCTTC. The V call is TRBV2, the J call TRBJ2-1; D is unresolved. Germline V gives CDR1 SNHLY, CDR2 FYNNEI. V was trimmed by 6 bases and J by 3 bases, leaving 15 bases between them. This CDR3 has 15 amino acids.

As DNA, the CDR3 is TGTGCCAGCAGCCTAGCGGGGACGCAGTATTTT. Amino acids: CASSLAGTQYF. This chain uses TRBV27 with TRBJ2-3; 9 bases fit TRBD2. Trimming removed 6 bases from V and 9 bases from J; junction bases left unmatched: 1. The CDR3 sequence is 11 residues long. From germline, CDR1 is MNHEY and CDR2 SMNVEV (reference sequence).

Only one count was recorded for this clone. CDR3 residues: CASSPAGAYNEQFF. The CDR3 region has the DNA TGTGCCAGCAGCCCAGCGGGAGCCTACAATGAGCAGTTCTTC. The chain combines TRBV7-2 with TRBJ2-1, with TRBD2 matching over 8 bases. Germline-derived CDR1 and CDR2 are SGHTA and FQGNSA. There are 14 residues in the CDR3. J gave up 2 bases and V 5 bases, and 2 bases lay outside the gene matches.